These 16 T cell receptor beta chains were sequenced from one sample in a study of cytomegalovirus exposure and HLA in healthy donors. PCR amplification relied on 60 Vbeta primers (plus 13 Jbeta primers). The method was immunoSEQ multiplex PCR; TCRdb's version includes in-frame clones alone and lacks a portion of them. The repertoire includes 120,000 to 150,000 clones, over 60% of them detected once, and approximately 2% sits in the top ten. Input material: PBMCs. These receptors were collected from a man aged 40-55 years in good health and CMV-seronegative.

This clone has only a few counts. The J gene is TRBJ2-7, the V gene TRBV6-6; maybe TRBD1 (6 bases). Germline-derived CDR1 and CDR2 are MNHNY and SVGAGI (reference sequence). CDR3 length equals 16 residues. The V and J ends lost 4 bases and 0 bases respectively, with 16 bases between them. As DNA, the CDR3 is TGTGCCAGCAGTTCTAATACCGGGACACTCTCCTACGAGCAGTACTTC. Translated, it gives CASSSNTGTLSYEQYF.

The chain links TRBV28 to TRBJ1-5; TRBD1 aligns across 8 bases. V was clipped by 3 bases and J by 7 bases; unmatched bases: 5. The CDR3 runs 14 residues. From germline, CDR1 is MDHEN and CDR2 SYDVKM. CDR3 in amino acids: CASSFGTGKQPQHF. The DNA of the CDR3 is TGTGCCAGCAGTTTTGGGACAGGAAAACAGCCCCAGCATTTT. Full variable domain (remainder filled in from reference TRBV28 and TRBJ1-5): DVKVTQSSRYLVKRTGEKVFLECVQDMDHENMFWYRQDPGLGLRLIYFSYDVKMKEKGDIPEGYSVSREKKERFSLILESASTNQTSMYLCASSFGTGKQPQHFGDGTRLSIL.

The genes are TRBV4-1 and TRBJ1-1; unclear D gene. V dropped 0 bases and J dropped 1 base, with 6 bases sitting between them. The germline CDR1 and CDR2 sequences are MGHRA and YSYEKL. This CDR3 is 14 amino acids long. The DNA for the CDR3 is TGCGCCAGCAGCCAAGATTCGTCGAACACTGAAGCTTTCTTT. This codes for CASSQDSSNTEAFF.

The chain is built from TRBV9 and TRBJ2-5, with TRBD2 matching 8 bases. The trim removed 2 bases at V and 3 bases at J, leaving 6 bases unmatched. The CDR3 contains 15 residues. Germline CDR1 is SGDLS and CDR2 is YYNGEE. CDR3 nucleotides: TGTGCCAGCAGCGTCGGTCAAGCGGGAGAAGAGACCCAGTACTTC. Amino acid sequence: CASSVGQAGEETQYF.

V and J are TRBV30 and TRBJ1-1, with D possibly matching TRBD1 (5 bases). CDR1 GTSNPN and CDR2 SVGIG come from the germline V gene (reference sequence). V shed 0 bases and J shed 0 bases, with 5 bases lying between them. The CDR3 runs to 13 residues. The CDR3 DNA is TGTGCCTGGAGTGTAGGGGTGAACACTGAAGCTTTCTTT. Protein product: CAWSVGVNTEAFF.

V gene TRBV27 combines with J gene TRBJ1-6; tentatively, D is TRBD1 (6 bases). CDR1 MNHEY and CDR2 SMNVEV come from the germline V gene (reference sequence). The germline V and J ends were trimmed by 1 base and 6 bases, with 16 bases remaining between them. This CDR3 spans 17 amino acids. CDR3 residues: CASSLWTAGGRNSPLHF. Written as DNA, the CDR3 is TGTGCCAGCAGTTTATGGACCGCGGGGGGCCGTAATTCACCCCTCCACTTT.

The CDR3 coding sequence is TGTGCCAGCAGCTTGGAGGTAGCGGAGGAGACCCAGTACTTC. It encodes CASSLEVAEETQYF. V gene TRBV5-4 combines with J gene TRBJ2-5, with a possible D match to TRBD2 (6 bases). The CDR3 length is 14 residues. Germline V gene lookup returns CDR1 SGHNT and CDR2 YYREEE (reference sequence). The V and J ends lost 0 bases and 5 bases respectively, with 11 bases between them.

This chain joins TRBV2 and TRBJ2-7, with 13 positions matching TRBD2. The germline V gene encodes CDR1 SNHLY and CDR2 FYNNEI. The CDR3 runs 17 residues. V was pared by 3 bases and J by 5 bases, with 10 bases of the junction left unmatched. CDR3 in amino acids: CASSEVGLAGEKDEQYF. The CDR3 region has the DNA TGTGCCAGCAGTGAGGTAGGACTAGCGGGAGAGAAAGACGAGCAGTACTTC.

V is TRBV27 and J is TRBJ2-7, with 9 nucleotides matching TRBD1. V was pared by 4 bases and J by 4 bases, with 5 bases of the junction left unmatched. The germline V gene has CDR1 MNHEY and CDR2 SMNVEV (reference sequence). CDR3 length: 14 residues. The CDR3: CASSYLGQGYEQYF. As DNA, the CDR3 is TGTGCCAGCAGTTATCTGGGACAGGGTTACGAGCAGTACTTC.

The V call is TRBV6-1, the J call TRBJ2-7, with D tentatively TRBD1 (6 bases). The CDR3 runs 17 residues. V dropped 0 bases and J dropped 2 bases, with 17 bases sitting between them. Germline values: CDR1 MNHNS, CDR2 SASEGT. As DNA, the CDR3 is TGTGCCAGCAGTGAAGCGAGCCTAACAGGGTACCCCTACGAGCAGTACTTC. Translation: CASSEASLTGYPYEQYF.

The chain joins TRBV5-4 to TRBJ2-7, with a weak D call TRBD1 (5 bases). V was trimmed by 1 base and J by 4 bases, leaving 15 bases between them. Germline CDR1 and CDR2: SGHNT and YYREEE (reference sequence). This CDR3 has 15 amino acids. The CDR3 DNA reads as TGTGCCAGCAGCTTGTTATCCAGGGAAGCGTACGAGCAGTACTTC. Its protein is CASSLLSREAYEQYF.

This clone was detected only once. The chain couples TRBV27 to TRBJ2-7; D possibly corresponds to TRBD2 (6 bases). CDR1 and CDR2 (germline): MNHEY, SMNVEV (reference sequence). This CDR3 contains 17 residues. V dropped 6 bases and J dropped 3 bases, with 24 bases sitting between them. CDR3 sequence reads: CASSPVRVSGLGYEQYF. CDR3 coding DNA: TGTGCCAGCAGCCCGGTTAGGGTTTCGGGACTCGGCTACGAGCAGTACTTC.

The rearrangement links TRBV9 to TRBJ1-4; 7 nucleotides match TRBD1. Germline V gives CDR1 SGDLS, CDR2 YYNGEE. The CDR3 length is 14 residues. The junction had 6 bases not matched to a gene; V was cut back by 3 bases and J by 7 bases. The CDR3 sequence: CASSGGTVGEKLFF. The CDR3 coding sequence is TGTGCCAGCAGCGGCGGGACAGTGGGTGAAAAACTGTTTTTT.

Concerning this clone: This same CDR3 is encoded by further DNA sequences in the sample. The rearrangement joins TRBV19 to TRBJ2-6, with 7 bases identical to TRBD1. The CDR3 is 16 residues long. The germline V gene encodes CDR1 LNHDA and CDR2 SQIVND (reference sequence). With 4 bases clipped from V and 2 bases from J, the junction kept 5 bases outside the gene matches. CDR3 DNA sequence: TGTGCCAGTAGTACGTTACAGGGGACTGGGGCCAACGTCCTGACTTTC. It yields the protein CASSTLQGTGANVLTF.

The genes are TRBV7-9 and TRBJ1-1; TRBD1 matches 10 bases. There are 14 residues in the CDR3. CDR1 and CDR2 from the germline V gene are SEHNR and FQNEAQ (reference sequence). With V trimmed by 5 bases and J by 5 bases, 5 bases remained unmatched. Here the CDR3 DNA reads TGTGCCAGCAGCAGACAGGGGGCTAAGACTGAAGCTTTCTTT. Translated, it gives CASSRQGAKTEAFF.

This sequence joins TRBV6-4 and TRBJ2-3; perhaps TRBD1 as D (5 bases). CDR3 length: 13 residues. The V gene lost 5 bases and the J gene lost 2 bases, with 8 bases spanning the gap. The germline V gene encodes CDR1 MRHNA and CDR2 SNTAGT. The CDR3 loop reads CASSKGDTDTQYF. In DNA form, the CDR3 reads TGTGCCAGCAGTAAAGGGGACACAGATACGCAGTATTTT.